What follows describes a single TCR beta chain. Its target is unknown. The record originates from a study of shared clonotypes between healthy human individuals. A CD45RA+ naive subset and a CD45RA-negative memory subset were split from CD4+ cells. Study-level results: Shared clonotypes across all four donors exceeded non-shared ones in generation probability. Sequencing depth was expected to influence donor clonotype sharing.

The CDR3 runs 14 residues. Germline V gene sequence: CDR1 SGHTA, CDR2 FQGNSA. V lost 3 bases, J lost 3 bases, and 1 base stayed unmatched. Using immunoSEQ multiplex PCR, the repertoire was profiled, and TCRdb retains in-frame clones only, with some absent. The sample holds some 1,100,000 clones, 78% seen once. The sequence came from a man between 18 and 29 years old in good health. Some clones in this sample may be carry-over from other donors' samples. The V and J genes are TRBV7-2 and TRBJ1-5; 8 bases fit TRBD1. The sample was memory CD4+ T cells from PBMCs. Subset defined: CD45RA-negative fraction. This CDR3 reads CASSLDRDNQPQHF. The DNA for the CDR3 is TGTGCCAGCAGCTTGGACAGGGACAATCAGCCCCAGCATTTT.